This T cell receptor beta chain comes out of a study of T cells in Graves' hyperthyroidism and ophthalmopathy. TCR beta CDR3 sequences were amplified from RNA transcripts. The HTBI set primed first-round TCR CDR3 RT-PCR. TCRdb used MiXCR to reprocess the multiplex PCR reads, holding one entry per CDR3 protein. The sample lists over 500,000 distinct CDR3 sequences, under 20% occurring once. Uncontrolled infection, other autoimmune disease, pregnancy and lactation each barred patients from inclusion. More than 8.5 ml of fresh peripheral blood supplied the PBMCs. This clonotype turned up a few times. V was pared by 6 bases and J by 1 base, with 10 bases between. Germline V gene sequence: CDR1 LGHNT, CDR2 FRNRAP. The CDR3 covers 14 residues.

This sequence originates from a woman aged 18-29 years with Graves' ophthalmopathy. The chain links TRBV12-5 to TRBJ2-1; D ambiguous. Input material: blood. The CDR3 DNA is TGTGCTAGTGGGTCGGCGCTATCCTACAATGAGCAGTTCTTC. Translated, it gives CASGSALSYNEQFF.